The sequence of this T cell receptor beta chain was determined in a study of Graves' ophthalmopathy and Graves' hyperthyroidism. Study information: Where ophthalmopathy was absent within 18 months of follow-up, hyperthyroidism was stable.

CDR3 size: 14 residues. Per the germline V gene, CDR1 is MDHEN and CDR2 is SYDVKM. V was pared by 6 bases and J by 0 bases, with 12 bases between. Notes on this clonotype: What it binds is not known.

Whole-study findings and limits: In blood appeared most of the expanded thyroid clonotypes whose frequency exceeded 0.001.

RNA transcripts yielded amplified TCR beta CDR3 regions. HTBI-primed first-round RT-PCR preceded second-round multiplex PCR. MiXCR was run by TCRdb on the multiplex PCR reads, yielding one entry per CDR3 protein. Seen here are over a million distinct CDR3 sequences, less than 45% observed once, and the top ten hold around 10%. Hyperthyroidism patients, aged 18 to 65, were newly diagnosed, under 2 months' duration. Other autoimmune disease, uncontrolled infection, pregnancy and lactation led to exclusion. The sequence was obtained from an adult man with Graves' hyperthyroidism. Material: peripheral blood or thyroid tissue (not recorded which). The chain recombines TRBV28 with TRBJ2-7; the D gene could be TRBD1 or TRBD2 (5 bases each). Here the CDR3 DNA reads TGTGCCAGCAGGGGACGGCTGACCTCCTACGAGCAGTACTTC. Encoded protein: CASRGRLTSYEQYF.